The rows below give T cell receptor beta chains drawn from one sample of a study of post-analysis software for immune sequencing data. TCRdb re-called the PCR reads through MiXCR, storing one row per CDR3 protein. The table lists roughly 600,000 distinct CDR3 sequences, around 40% of them singletons, with about 1.5% in the top ten. Sequencing input: blood. These receptors all come from a girl between 10 and 17 years old with multiple sclerosis. Each CDR3 is given with its conserved first and last residue. Fields, in order: clone size, D gene, V gene, J gene, CDR3 DNA, CDR3 protein. The D gene is left open where the match is weak. Rows may omit the clone size; those that give it use once, few, many or a size class.

NA	NA	TRBV10-3	TRBJ1-2	TGTGCCATCAGTGGTGGTGCGATCTATGGCTACACCTTC	CAISGGAIYGYTF
few	NA	TRBV12-3/TRBV12-4	TRBJ2-7	TGTGCCAGCAGTTGGCTAGCCGGGGACGAGCAGTACTTC	CASSWLAGDEQYF
NA	NA	TRBV4-1	TRBJ1-2	TGCGCCAGCAGCCAAGAACCGGCCAGGGAATATGGCTACACCTTC	CASSQEPAREYGYTF
few	TRBD1	TRBV10-1	TRBJ1-2	TGCGCCAGCAGTGAGGACAGGGGGCGCGCCTATGGCTACACCTTC	CASSEDRGRAYGYTF
few	NA	TRBV20-1	TRBJ2-3	TGCAGTGCTAGAGATGTCGGGAGTCTCGATACGCAGTATTTT	CSARDVGSLDTQYF
few	NA	TRBV20-1	TRBJ2-7	TGCAGTGCTAGACCCCTTAAGACGGGCTACAATGAGCAGTACTTC	CSARPLKTGYNEQYF
NA	TRBD1	TRBV20-1	TRBJ1-2	TGCAGTGCTAGTCCGGACAGGGACCTAAACTATGGCTACACCTTC	CSASPDRDLNYGYTF
NA	TRBD1	TRBV9	TRBJ2-3	TGTGCCAGCAGCGCCCCTATGACAGGGGTGGCAGATACGCAGTATTTT	CASSAPMTGVADTQYF
NA	NA	TRBV6-1	TRBJ2-7	TGTGCCAGCATACCTGAGGCGGACTACTACGAGCAGTACTTC	CASIPEADYYEQYF
few	NA	TRBV24-1	TRBJ1-2	TGTGCCACCAGTGACTCTGAGAGAGGCTACACCTTC	CATSDSERGYTF
few	TRBD2	TRBV9	TRBJ2-1	TGTGCCAGCAGCGTGACTAGCGGGATAGGTTACAATGAGCAGTTCTTC	CASSVTSGIGYNEQFF